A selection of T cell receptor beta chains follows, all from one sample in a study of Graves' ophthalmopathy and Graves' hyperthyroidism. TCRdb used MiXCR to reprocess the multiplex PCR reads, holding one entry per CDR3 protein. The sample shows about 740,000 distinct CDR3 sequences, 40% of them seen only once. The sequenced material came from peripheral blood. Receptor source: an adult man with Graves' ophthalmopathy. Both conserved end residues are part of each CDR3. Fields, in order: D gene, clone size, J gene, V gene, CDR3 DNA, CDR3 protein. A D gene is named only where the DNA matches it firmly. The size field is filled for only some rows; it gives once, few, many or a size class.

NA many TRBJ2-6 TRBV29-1 TGCAGCGTTGAAGCGGAGGGGGCTGGGGCCAACGTCCTGACTTTC CSVEAEGAGANVLTF
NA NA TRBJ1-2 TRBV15 TGTGCCACCAGCAGAGTTTACAGGGACGACGGCTACACCTTC CATSRVYRDDGYTF
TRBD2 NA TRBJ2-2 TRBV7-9 TGTGCCAGCAGCTTCAGGACTAGCGGGGGGGCCTCCGGGGAGCTGTTTTTT CASSFRTSGGASGELFF
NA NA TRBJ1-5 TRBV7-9 TGTGCCAGCACCTTGGGGGGTAGTAGGGGTCAGCCCCAGCATTTT CASTLGGSRGQPQHF
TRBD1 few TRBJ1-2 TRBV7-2 TGTGCCAGCAGCCAAGCCTGGACAGGGGGGGAAGGCTACACCTTC CASSQAWTGGEGYTF
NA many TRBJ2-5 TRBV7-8 TGTGCCAGCAGCTTAGGTCTGTCGGCGGGACATAAAGAGACCCAGTACTTC CASSLGLSAGHKETQYF
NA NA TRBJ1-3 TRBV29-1 TGCAGCGTCGCCCCGGGCCACTCTGGAAACACCATATATTTT CSVAPGHSGNTIYF
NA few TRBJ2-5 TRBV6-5 TGTGCCAGCAGTCCCGCGTACCAAGAGACCCAGTACTTC CASSPAYQETQYF
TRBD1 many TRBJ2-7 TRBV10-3 TGTGCCATCAGTCAGGACAGGGCGGCAGACGAGCAGTACTTC CAISQDRAADEQYF
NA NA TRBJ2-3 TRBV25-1 TGTGCCAGCAGCTTAGGGGTTTATAGCACAGATACGCAGTATTTT CASSLGVYSTDTQYF
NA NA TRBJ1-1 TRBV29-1 TGCAACAGGGCCACTGAAGCTTTCTTT CNRATEAFF
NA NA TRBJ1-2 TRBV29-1 TGCAGCGTTGGGGACGTCCTTAACTATGGCTACACCTTC CSVGDVLNYGYTF
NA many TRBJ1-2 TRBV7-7 TGTGCTAGCAGCTCACCCGTAAGGGGGGGGGGCTACACCTTC CASSSPVRGGGYTF